Presented here are 7 T cell receptor beta chains from one specimen sequenced in a study of cytomegalovirus exposure and HLA in healthy donors. Measured with immunoSEQ multiplex PCR; TCRdb has only the in-frame clones, and not every one. The data show about 260,000 clones, with 90% seen just once and approximately 3.1% held by the top ten. The sequenced sample consisted of PBMCs. These receptors came from a woman aged 25 to 45 in good health and CMV-seronegative.

As regards this clone: The CDR3 carries no conserved terminal phenylalanine or tryptophan, so it likely arises from a read error. It is unclear where the CDR3 begins or ends on the DNA, so no DNA is shown, and the CDR3 is as TCRdb lists it. CDR3 sequence reads: CASSQLSNRAL. This chain uses TRBV23-1 with TRBJ2-7; the table gives TRBD1 as D, unverified against the DNA. TRBV23-1 qualifies as an ORF whose function is uncertain. The CDR3 numbers 11 amino acids, ends counted.

The chain couples TRBV7-2 to TRBJ2-1; unclear D gene. Germline lookup yields CDR1 SGHTA and CDR2 FQGNSA. Between the trimmed V and J ends, which lost 0 bases and 8 bases, there was a span of 14 bases. CDR3 length equals 15 residues. Here the CDR3 DNA reads TGTGCCAGCAGCTTAGCCAGCGAATTATACGATGAGCAGTTCTTC. Translation: CASSLASELYDEQFF.

J is TRBJ1-5 and V is TRBV7-2, with a weak D call TRBD1 (5 bases). Per germline, CDR1 SGHTA and CDR2 FQGNSA. The V gene lost 1 base and the J gene lost 3 bases, with 10 bases spanning the gap. The CDR3 is 15 amino acids. The CDR3 loop is CASSLGGGNNQPQHF. CDR3 in DNA: TGTGCCAGCAGCTTAGGTGGGGGTAACAATCAGCCCCAGCATTTT.

V is TRBV11-2 and J is TRBJ2-3; TRBD2 matches 11 bases. V lost 5 bases to trimming and J lost 4 bases; unmatched junction nucleotides: 8. Germline CDR1 reads SGHAT; CDR2 reads FQNNGV. CDR3 length: 16 residues. CDR3 residues: CASSTQLAGEADTQYF. CDR3 DNA sequence: TGTGCCAGCAGCACCCAACTAGCGGGAGAGGCAGATACGCAGTATTTT.

The DNA of the CDR3 is TGTGCCAGCAGTTCGATAGGGTTCGAAAAACTGTTTTTT. Amino acids: CASSSIGFEKLFF. The chain recombines TRBV7-9 with TRBJ1-4, with unresolved D. V was trimmed by 6 bases and J by 8 bases, leaving 13 bases between them. CDR3 length equals 13 residues. The germline V gene encodes CDR1 SEHNR and CDR2 FQNEAQ (reference sequence).

This clone was recorded a few times. CDR3 coding DNA: TGTGCCAGCTCACCAGCGACTCCGGTAGATACGCAGTATTTT. As protein: CASSPATPVDTQYF. The V call is TRBV18, the J call TRBJ2-3; D not certain. Trimming stripped 2 bases from V and 5 bases from J, with 11 bases between. The CDR3 length is 14 residues. Germline CDR1 reads KGHSH; CDR2 reads LQKENI.

The chain carries TRBV7-2 and TRBJ2-7, with D unclear. The CDR3 covers 13 residues. Trimming took 1 base from V and 5 from J, leaving 9 bases between them. The V gene's germline CDR1 is SGHTA and CDR2 FQGNSA. CDR3 DNA sequence: TGTGCCAGCAGCTTAGATCGGCGCAACGAGCAGTACTTC. Translation gives CASSLDRRNEQYF. Full variable domain (outside the CDR3, taken from reference TRBV7-2 and TRBJ2-7): GAGVSQSPSNKVTEKGKDVELRCDPISGHTALYWYRQSLGQGLEFLIYFQGNSAPDKSGLPSDRFSAERTGGSVSTLTIQRTQQEDSAVYLCASSLDRRNEQYFGPGTRLTVT.